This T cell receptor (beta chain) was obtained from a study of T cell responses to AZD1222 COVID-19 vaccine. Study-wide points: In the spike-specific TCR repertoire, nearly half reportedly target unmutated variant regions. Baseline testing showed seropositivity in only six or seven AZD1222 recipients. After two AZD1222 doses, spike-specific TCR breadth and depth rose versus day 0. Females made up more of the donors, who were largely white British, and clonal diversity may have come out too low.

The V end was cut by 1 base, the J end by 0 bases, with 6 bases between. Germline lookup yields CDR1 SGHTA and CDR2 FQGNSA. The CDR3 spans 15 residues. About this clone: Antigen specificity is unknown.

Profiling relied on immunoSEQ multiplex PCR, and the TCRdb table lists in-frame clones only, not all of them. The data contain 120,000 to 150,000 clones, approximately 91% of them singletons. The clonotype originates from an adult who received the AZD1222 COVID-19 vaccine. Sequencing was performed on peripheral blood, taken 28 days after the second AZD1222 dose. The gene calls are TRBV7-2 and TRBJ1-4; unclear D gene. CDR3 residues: CASSLDLATNEKLFF. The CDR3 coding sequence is TGTGCCAGCAGCTTAGATCTCGCAACTAATGAAAAACTGTTTTTT.